Each of the 9 T cell receptor beta chains below was sequenced from the same sample in a study of Graves' ophthalmopathy and Graves' hyperthyroidism. Amplification from RNA transcripts yielded the TCR beta CDR3 regions. The workflow started with a first-round RT-PCR run with HTBI primers and then moved on to a second-round multiplex PCR. Using its own MiXCR run on the multiplex PCR reads, TCRdb lists one record per CDR3 protein. Altogether 150,000 to 200,000 distinct CDR3 sequences are present, 39% being singletons, with the ten largest covering 8% to 10%. The sequencing input was peripheral blood. The receptors stem from a man aged 25-45 years with Graves' ophthalmopathy.

The chain uses TRBV11-2 and TRBJ2-7; no firm D call. Germline assignment: CDR1 SGHAT and CDR2 FQNNGV. There are 16 residues in the CDR3. Trimming took 4 bases from V and 6 from J, leaving 22 bases between them. The CDR3 loop reads CASSSLFASGVAEQYF. DNA of the CDR3: TGTGCCAGCAGCTCCCTTTTTGCGTCGGGTGTCGCCGAGCAGTACTTC.

This clonotype has just a few counts. The V and J genes are TRBV29-1 and TRBJ2-7; weak D call: TRBD1 (6 bases). The V and J ends lost 4 bases and 3 bases respectively, with 7 bases between them. CDR1 and CDR2 from the germline V gene are SQVTM and ANQGSEA. This CDR3 has 11 residues. The CDR3 bases are TGCAGCGTTGTAGGGGGCTACGAGCAGTACTTC. Protein sequence: CSVVGGYEQYF.

This chain joins TRBV20-1 and TRBJ1-3; 8 bases agree with TRBD1. The V gene's germline CDR1 is DFQATT and CDR2 SNEGSKA (reference sequence). The CDR3 is 14 residues long. V lost 3 bases, J lost 3 bases, and 4 bases stayed unmatched. The CDR3 DNA follows: TGCAGTGCTAGCCCCAGGGGGCTTGGAAACACCATATATTTT. The encoded protein is CSASPRGLGNTIYF.

This sequence joins TRBV5-1 and TRBJ2-7; maybe TRBD2 (6 bases). Germline V CDR1 and CDR2: SGHRS, YFSETQ. There are 14 residues in the CDR3. Trimming removed 0 bases from V and 2 bases from J, with 9 bases in between. CDR3 DNA: TGCGCCAGCAGCTTGGAAGCGGGCCCCTACGAGCAGTACTTC. This gives the protein CASSLEAGPYEQYF.

This chain connects TRBV6-1 to TRBJ1-2; D gene unclear. Germline CDR1 MNHNS, CDR2 SASEGT. V lost 4 bases to trimming and J lost 0 bases, with 12 bases between them. This CDR3 has 15 residues. In nucleotides, the CDR3 is TGTGCCAGCAGTGTCCTGGAGGATTCTAACTATGGCTACACCTTC. It specifies CASSVLEDSNYGYTF.

This chain uses TRBV12-3 or TRBV12-4 with TRBJ1-1; D is uncertain. This CDR3 region has 13 residues. The ends were cut back, 7 bases at V and 4 bases at J, with 13 bases in the middle. CDR3 coding DNA: TGTGCCAGCACCTCTGGGGTGAGCACTGAAGCTTTCTTT. Amino acid sequence: CASTSGVSTEAFF.

This clonotype was found many times. The chain joins TRBV6-5 to TRBJ2-1; 9 bases match TRBD2. With V trimmed by 2 bases and J by 7 bases, 6 bases remained unmatched. CDR1 is MNHEY and CDR2 is SVGAGI in the germline V gene. The CDR3 consists of 15 residues. CDR3 loop: CASSYTAGGSNEQFF. The CDR3, as DNA: TGTGCCAGCAGTTACACGGCGGGAGGGTCTAATGAGCAGTTCTTC.

The chain joins TRBV27 to TRBJ1-6; D is ambiguous. Trimming took 8 bases from V and 9 from J, leaving 14 bases between them. The CDR3 is 13 residues long. In germline, CDR1 is MNHEY, CDR2 SMNVEV (reference sequence). The chain's CDR3 is CASGGEFSSPLHF. For the CDR3, the DNA is TGTGCCAGCGGCGGGGAATTTAGTTCACCCCTCCACTTT.

This chain connects TRBV6-2 or TRBV6-3 to TRBJ1-1; TRBD1 aligns across 9 bases. V dropped 6 bases and J dropped 1; count of bases not matched to a gene: 18. The V gene's germline CDR1 is MNHEY and CDR2 SVGEGT. This CDR3 has 19 amino acids. In DNA, the CDR3 is TGTGCCAGCAGACCATCTTACAGGGGGCAAACAAATGGGAACACTGAAGCTTTCTTT. This codes for CASRPSYRGQTNGNTEAFF.